These 27 T cell receptor beta chains were sequenced from one sample in a study of blood T cell repertoires in COVID-19 (dated by TCRdb to 2020 to 2021). The library came from the immunoSEQ multiplex PCR assay. Here the immuneACCESS table is served through TCRdb, limited to in-frame sequences with V and J called. Missing clones are a known gap in these copies; in checked studies unresolved V genes cover under half, and the rest lacks a known reason. Across this sample there are under 300,000 clones, with 75% to 90% seen only once. Together, the top ten hold under 3.5% of the sample. The specimen sequenced was peripheral blood. The receptors come from a woman in her twenties or thirties with active or convalescent COVID-19.

This clone was counted between two and nine times. The chain is built from TRBV4-3 and TRBJ2-5; 7 bases match TRBD2. This CDR3 is built from 16 residues. J lost 2 bases, V lost 1 base, and 7 bases had no gene match. From germline, CDR1 is LGHNA and CDR2 YSLEER. CDR3 DNA: TGCGCCAGCAGCCAAGGCCTGCGGGGGAGTCAAGAGACCCAGTACTTC. Translated: CASSQGLRGSQETQYF.

The chain uses TRBV7-9 and TRBJ1-6; tentative D call: TRBD1 (6 bases). Germline V gives CDR1 SEHNR, CDR2 FQNEAQ (reference sequence). With 1 base removed from V and 7 bases from J, the gap between germline ends came to 11 bases. The CDR3 sequence is 15 residues long. The CDR3 bases are TGTGCCAGCAGCTTAGAACAGGGTAGAAATTCACCCCTCCACTTT. Amino acids: CASSLEQGRNSPLHF.

The chain uses TRBV7-3 and TRBJ2-1; 7 nucleotides match TRBD2. Trimming removed 0 bases from V and 3 bases from J; junction bases left unmatched: 2. The CDR3 runs 15 residues. Germline V CDR1 and CDR2: SGHTA, FQGTGA. The CDR3 DNA is TGTGCCAGCAGCTTAACGGGAGGGGTCTACAATGAGCAGTTCTTC. Its translation is CASSLTGGVYNEQFF.

The rearrangement links TRBV5-8 to TRBJ2-5, with D possibly TRBD1 on 5 matching bases. Trimming cost V 0 bases and J 5 bases, with 17 bases left between them. CDR3 length: 16 residues. Germline CDR1 SGHTS, CDR2 YDEGEE. This CDR3 reads CASSLASGSLGETQYF. CDR3 nucleotides: TGTGCCAGCAGCTTGGCTTCAGGGTCACTCGGGGAGACCCAGTACTTC.

The chain links TRBV6-5 to TRBJ1-3; D gene unclear. Germline CDR1 is MNHEY and CDR2 is SVGAGI. V was pared by 7 bases and J by 0 bases, with 13 bases between. The CDR3 sequence is 15 residues long. DNA for the CDR3: TGTGCCAGCAACCCCTCCTTCAGCTCTGGAAACACCATATATTTT. Translating it yields CASNPSFSSGNTIYF.

This chain joins TRBV29-1 and TRBJ2-1; tentative D call: TRBD2 (6 bases). Germline loops: CDR1 SQVTM, CDR2 ANQGSEA. This CDR3 has 10 amino acids. Trimming cost V 3 bases and J 14 bases, with 11 bases left between them. Here the CDR3 reads CSVERGRKFF. CDR3 in DNA: TGCAGCGTTGAGCGGGGTAGGAAGTTCTTC.

This clone came up once. The CDR3 DNA sequence: TGTGCCAGCAGCTCCGGGACAGGGTATGGATCACCCCTCCACTTT. Translating gives CASSSGTGYGSPLHF. V usage is TRBV5-8 and J usage is TRBJ1-6; 9 nucleotides match TRBD1. The CDR3 has 15 amino acids. The V gene end was trimmed by 3 bases and the J gene end by 10 bases; junction bases not matched to a gene: 8. The germline V gene has CDR1 SGHTS and CDR2 YDEGEE. Combining the CDR3 with reference TRBV5-8 and TRBJ1-6 gives the whole variable domain EAGVTQSPTHLIKTRGQQATLRCSPISGHTSVYWYQQALGLGLQFLLWYDEGEERNRGNFPPRFSGRQFPNYSSELNVNALELEDSALYLCASSSGTGYGSPLHFGNGTRLTVT.

This clone was counted a single time. The chain has TRBV7-9 and TRBJ2-7; D is undetermined. CDR3 length equals 11 residues. The germline CDR1 and CDR2 sequences are SEHNR and FQNEAQ (reference sequence). Trimming cost V 3 bases and J 5 bases, with 5 bases left between them. The CDR3 here is CASSFFDEQYF. CDR3 DNA: TGTGCCAGCAGCTTCTTTGACGAGCAGTACTTC. The variable domain in full, completed from reference TRBV7-9 and TRBJ2-7, reads DTGVSQNPRHKITKRGQNVTFRCDPISEHNRLYWYRQTLGQGPEFLTYFQNEAQLEKSRLLSDRFSAERPKGSFSTLEIQRTEQGDSAMYLCASSFFDEQYFGPGTRLTVT.

This chain joins TRBV4-3 and TRBJ2-5, with TRBD2 matching over 9 bases. CDR1 and CDR2 (germline): LGHNA, YSLEER. This CDR3 has 18 residues. Germline trimming cut 0 bases from V and 5 bases from J; bases unmatched to any gene: 13. CDR3 amino acids: CASSQEGGGGAGSETQYF. The CDR3 coding sequence is TGCGCCAGCAGCCAAGAAGGGGGCGGGGGGGCTGGCTCGGAGACCCAGTACTTC.

The gene calls are TRBV7-3 and TRBJ2-1; the match to TRBD1 covers 10 bases. Germline assignment: CDR1 SGHTA and CDR2 FQGTGA. V lost 5 bases, J lost 4 bases, and 5 bases stayed unmatched. The CDR3 runs to 15 residues. CDR3 region: CASSPTGGMYNEQFF. The DNA for the CDR3 is TGTGCCAGCAGCCCGACAGGGGGCATGTACAATGAGCAGTTCTTC.

The J gene is TRBJ1-2, the V gene TRBV5-5, with D tentatively TRBD1 (5 bases). The V end lost 0 bases, the J end lost 2 bases, and 5 bases lay between the germline ends. The germline gives CDR1 SGHKS, CDR2 YYEKEE (reference sequence). The CDR3 runs 13 residues. The CDR3 region has the DNA TGTGCCAGCAGCTTGGAGGGGAACTATGGCTACACCTTC. It translates to CASSLEGNYGYTF. Using reference TRBV5-5 and TRBJ1-2 for the parts outside the CDR3, the full variable domain is DAGVTQSPTHLIKTRGQQVTLRCSPISGHKSVSWYQQVLGQGPQFIFQYYEKEERGRGNFPDRFSARQFPNYSSELNVNALLLGDSALYLCASSLEGNYGYTFGSGTRLTVV.

The V gene is TRBV15, the J gene TRBJ1-2; possibly TRBD1 for D (6 bases). Deletions cut 4 bases from V and 8 bases from J, with 23 bases between. The length of the CDR3 is 16 residues. Germline-derived CDR1 and CDR2 are LNHNV and YYDKDF (reference sequence). The DNA of the CDR3 is TGTGCCACCAGCAACGCTCAGGGGTTAGGGTTCGGCGGCTACACCTTC. Translated: CATSNAQGLGFGGYTF.

This sequence joins TRBV9 and TRBJ2-1; no clear D. The CDR3 sequence is 13 residues long. Trimming removed 0 bases from V and 7 bases from J, with 8 bases in between. Germline V gives CDR1 SGDLS, CDR2 YYNGEE. In DNA, the CDR3 is TGTGCCAGCAGCGTAGACCGTAGTAATGAGCAGTTCTTC. Amino acid sequence: CASSVDRSNEQFF.

This sequence joins TRBV12-3 or TRBV12-4 and TRBJ1-1; tentative D call: TRBD1 (5 bases). The CDR3 runs 13 residues. V lost 2 bases and J 4 bases, leaving 8 bases between the germline ends. The CDR3 sequence: CASSLPGGTEAFF. CDR3 nucleotides: TGTGCCAGCAGTTTACCGGGGGGCACTGAAGCTTTCTTT.

V usage is TRBV28 and J usage is TRBJ2-7; 12 bases agree with TRBD1. Losses at the gene ends were 3 bases for V and 4 bases for J; bases not matched to a gene: 7. The CDR3 runs 16 residues. The germline CDR1 and CDR2 sequences are MDHEN and SYDVKM. The CDR3 coding sequence is TGTGCCAGCAGTTTCGGGACAGGGGGCGGCGAATACGAGCAGTACTTC. It is translated as CASSFGTGGGEYEQYF. Supplemented by reference TRBV28 and TRBJ2-7, the full variable domain reads DVKVTQSSRYLVKRTGEKVFLECVQDMDHENMFWYRQDPGLGLRLIYFSYDVKMKEKGDIPEGYSVSREKKERFSLILESASTNQTSMYLCASSFGTGGGEYEQYFGPGTRLTVT.

This chain connects TRBV19 to TRBJ1-5, with TRBD1 as a possible D gene (6 bases). Germline assignment: CDR1 LNHDA and CDR2 SQIVND (reference sequence). The CDR3 has 18 residues. V lost 6 bases, J lost 0 bases, and 21 bases lay in between. CDR3: CASSRRPRTEYSNQPQHF. The CDR3, as DNA: TGTGCCAGTAGCCGAAGACCTAGGACAGAGTATAGCAATCAGCCCCAGCATTTT. Looking up the rest from reference TRBV19 and TRBJ1-5 gives the full variable domain: DGGITQSPKYLFRKEGQNVTLSCEQNLNHDAMYWYRQDPGQGLRLIYYSQIVNDFQKGDIAEGYSVSREKKESFPLTVTSAQKNPTAFYLCASSRRPRTEYSNQPQHFGDGTRLSIL.

The chain has TRBV4-3 and TRBJ2-7; 11 nucleotides agree with TRBD2. Germline CDR1 and CDR2: LGHNA and YSLEER. J gave up 8 bases and V 4 bases, and 10 bases lay outside the gene matches. The CDR3 is 15 residues long. The CDR3 DNA is TGCGCCAGCAGCCCCGCTAGGACTAGCGGGTTCCAGCAGTACTTC. This codes for CASSPARTSGFQQYF.

This clone was seen a single time. The rearrangement links TRBV18 to TRBJ1-6; 7 bases align to TRBD1. The CDR3 loop spans 16 amino acids. Germline values: CDR1 KGHSH, CDR2 LQKENI. The trim removed 3 bases at V and 7 bases at J, leaving 9 bases unmatched. CDR3 region: CASSPQDRAANSPLHF. The CDR3 bases are TGTGCCAGCTCACCTCAAGACAGGGCTGCGAATTCACCCCTCCACTTT.

The chain joins TRBV5-1 to TRBJ2-3; D possibly corresponds to TRBD1 (5 bases). The CDR3 consists of 15 residues. V gave up 1 base and J gave up 5 bases, with 14 bases separating them. Germline CDR1 SGHRS, CDR2 YFSETQ. CDR3 protein: CASSLLGPQGDTQYF. CDR3 DNA sequence: TGCGCCAGCAGCTTGTTGGGGCCCCAAGGAGATACGCAGTATTTT.

The chain couples TRBV5-5 to TRBJ2-7; D is perhaps TRBD1 (5 bases). CDR1 is SGHKS and CDR2 is YYEKEE in the germline V gene (reference sequence). Trimming stripped 2 bases from V and 0 bases from J, with 12 bases between. The CDR3 sequence is 15 residues long. The CDR3 sequence: CASSFPGLSSYEQYF. The CDR3 DNA is TGTGCCAGCAGCTTTCCAGGGCTAAGCTCCTACGAGCAGTACTTC.

This clone was found once. V usage is TRBV15 and J usage is TRBJ1-1; 7 bases match TRBD1. CDR1 LNHNV and CDR2 YYDKDF come from the germline V gene (reference sequence). This CDR3 has 14 amino acids. J lost 6 bases, V lost 7 bases, and 11 bases had no gene match. The CDR3 region is CATTPFGRGAEAFF. CDR3 coding DNA: TGTGCCACCACCCCGTTCGGCAGGGGGGCTGAAGCTTTCTTT.

V and J are TRBV2 and TRBJ2-1; 12 positions agree with TRBD1. The germline V gene encodes CDR1 SNHLY and CDR2 FYNNEI. The length of the CDR3 is 14 residues. V trimming: 8 bases; J trimming: 6 bases; junction bases outside the gene matches: 5. CDR3 amino acids: CASSGTGGLNEQFF. The CDR3 bases are TGTGCCAGCTCCGGGACAGGGGGCCTCAATGAGCAGTTCTTC. Full variable domain (outside the CDR3, taken from reference TRBV2 and TRBJ2-1): EPEVTQTPSHQVTQMGQEVILRCVPISNHLYFYWYRQILGQKVEFLVSFYNNEISEKSEIFDDQFSVERPDGSNFTLKIRSTKLEDSAMYFCASSGTGGLNEQFFGPGTRLTVL.

The chain uses TRBV5-5 and TRBJ1-4; 8 positions match TRBD1. This CDR3 has 15 residues. V lost 4 bases, J lost 2 bases, and 4 bases stayed unmatched. Looked up from germline, CDR1 is SGHKS and CDR2 is YYEKEE (reference sequence). CDR3 DNA: TGTGCCAGCAGCGACAGGGGTGGTACTAATGAAAAACTGTTTTTT. Encoded protein: CASSDRGGTNEKLFF. The entire variable domain, with the rest obtained from reference TRBV5-5 and TRBJ1-4, is as follows: DAGVTQSPTHLIKTRGQQVTLRCSPISGHKSVSWYQQVLGQGPQFIFQYYEKEERGRGNFPDRFSARQFPNYSSELNVNALLLGDSALYLCASSDRGGTNEKLFFGSGTQLSVL.

V usage is TRBV7-2 and J usage is TRBJ2-5, with 9 positions matching TRBD2. Trimming cost V 4 bases and J 1 base; bases outside gene matches: 4. The CDR3 spans 15 residues. Germline CDR1 reads SGHTA; CDR2 reads FQGNSA. In nucleotides, the CDR3 is TGTGCCAGCAGCTCCGGGACTAGCCGCCAAGAGACCCAGTACTTC. This encodes CASSSGTSRQETQYF. Combining the CDR3 with reference TRBV7-2 and TRBJ2-5 gives the whole variable domain GAGVSQSPSNKVTEKGKDVELRCDPISGHTALYWYRQSLGQGLEFLIYFQGNSAPDKSGLPSDRFSAERTGGSVSTLTIQRTQQEDSAVYLCASSSGTSRQETQYFGPGTRLLVL.

The chain combines TRBV19 with TRBJ2-1; 13 nucleotides align to TRBD2. The CDR3 has 15 residues. V trimming: 5 bases; J trimming: 4 bases; junction bases outside the gene matches: 2. Germline V gene lookup returns CDR1 LNHDA and CDR2 SQIVND (reference sequence). The CDR3 nucleotides read TGTGCCAGTAGTTCGACTAGCGGGGGGTACAATGAGCAGTTCTTC. Protein: CASSSTSGGYNEQFF.

The chain is built from TRBV9 and TRBJ1-2; TRBD1 aligns across 7 bases. Per the germline V gene, CDR1 is SGDLS and CDR2 is YYNGEE. Trimming removed 0 bases from V and 0 bases from J; junction bases left unmatched: 5. The CDR3 consists of 16 residues. The CDR3: CASSVGGTVTNYGYTF. The CDR3 DNA reads TGTGCCAGCAGCGTAGGGGGGACAGTCACTAACTATGGCTACACCTTC.

This chain links TRBV2 with TRBJ2-5; possibly TRBD2 for D (6 bases). The V gene lost 2 bases and the J gene lost 0 bases, with 7 bases spanning the gap. Germline assignment: CDR1 SNHLY and CDR2 FYNNEI. The CDR3 sequence is 14 residues long. DNA for the CDR3: TGTGCCAGCAGTGAATGGGACTACCAAGAGACCCAGTACTTC. This sequence encodes CASSEWDYQETQYF.